This paragraph covers one T cell receptor (beta chain) sequence. In germline, CDR1 is MGHRA, CDR2 YSYEKL. J lost 0 bases, V lost 3 bases, and 7 bases had no gene match. This CDR3 region has 17 residues. The data belong to a study of Ad26.COV2.S vaccination and SARS-CoV-2 variants. Treatment indicated: some 20 received Ad26.COV2.S at low or high dose, single or two shots; about 5 received placebo; per-sample allocation not given. Samples were taken on day 63 after the first vaccine or placebo injection. Measured with immunoSEQ multiplex PCR; TCRdb has only the in-frame clones, and not every one. The sample holds about 420,000 clones, more than 75% seen once.

The sequencing here drew on peripheral blood, taken in a trial of Ad26.COV2.S vaccine versus placebo. The clonotype originates from a person between 18 and 65 years old who received the Ad26.COV2.S COVID-19 vaccine or a placebo. The chain has TRBV4-1 and TRBJ2-2; 7 nucleotides line up with TRBD1. The CDR3 loop reads CASSQPGTAANTGELFF. For the CDR3, the DNA is TGCGCCAGCAGCCAGCCTGGGACAGCAGCGAACACCGGGGAGCTGTTTTTT.